Below, 28 T cell receptor beta chains from the same sample are listed, as sequenced in a study of T cells in women clearing cervical HPV infection. Profiling relied on immunoSEQ multiplex PCR, and the TCRdb table lists in-frame clones only, not all of them. Reported are about 22,000 clones; the ten largest clones contain more than 9%. The sequenced sample was blood buffy coat. These receptors were taken from a woman between 18 and 75 years old with a cervical HPV16 infection that either progressed to CIN3+ or cleared (not recorded which).

On this clone itself: The read ends 3 residues shy of where the CDR3 ends; the end is completed using the germline J gene. The chain has TRBV29-1 and TRBJ2-3; 8 bases are shared with TRBD1. Germline CDR1 is SQVTM and CDR2 is ANQGSEA. The CDR3 runs 15 residues. The CDR3: CSVQSRTGPQETQYF. CDR3 DNA, as far as it was read: TGCAGCGTTCAATCGAGGACAGGGCCCCAAGAGACG.

With respect to this clone: The CDR3 goes on 3 residues after the read ends, and that part is filled in from the germline J gene. This chain links TRBV6-1 with TRBJ2-2; a weak D match, TRBD1 (5 bases). Germline CDR1 reads MNHNS; CDR2 reads SASEGT. V dropped 4 bases and J dropped 3 bases, with 12 bases sitting between them. The CDR3 length is 15 residues. The sequenced CDR3 bases are TGTGCCAGCAGTGGCGGCAGGGCCGACACCGGGGAG. Translating gives CASSGGRADTGE. The whole CDR3 sequence is CASSGGRADTGELFF.

Turning to this clone: The read comes to an end 3 residues before the CDR3 does, leaving the germline J gene to fill in the end. The V call is TRBV4-1, the J call TRBJ2-7; D may be TRBD2 (6 bases). The V end was cut by 1 base, the J end by 2 bases, with 9 bases between. The CDR3 extends over 14 amino acids. CDR1 and CDR2 from the germline V gene are MGHRA and YSYEKL. The sequenced part of the CDR3 DNA is TGCGCCAGCAGCCAAGCGGGGGTAGCCTACGAG. It codes for CASSQAGVAYE. The full CDR3 is CASSQAGVAYEQYF.

Remarks on this clone: The read falls 3 residues short of the CDR3 end, and the missing part is taken from the germline J gene. The chain carries TRBV6-2 or TRBV6-3 and TRBJ1-1; possible D gene TRBD1, 6 bases. The CDR3 contains 15 residues. V was clipped by 6 bases and J by 4 bases, with 18 bases between them. CDR1 MNHEY and CDR2 SVGEGT come from the germline V gene. The part of the CDR3 DNA that was read is TGTGCCAGCAGACACCATAACACAGGGCTCACTGAA. Protein sequence: CASRHHNTGLTE. The complete CDR3 protein is CASRHHNTGLTEAFF.

Of note for this clone: From the germline J gene comes the end of the CDR3, since the read stops 3 residues before it. The rearrangement links TRBV5-1 to TRBJ2-1; TRBD1 is a possible D gene (5 bases). The length of the CDR3 is 15 residues. V dropped 0 bases and J dropped 5 bases, with 12 bases sitting between them. CDR1 SGHRS and CDR2 YFSETQ come from the germline V gene. The CDR3 reads CASSLARQTHNEQFF. Incomplete CDR3 DNA: TGCGCCAGCAGCTTGGCCAGACAGACCCACAATGAG.

A note on this clone: The read terminates 3 residues ahead of where the CDR3 ends, so the germline J gene completes it. The chain has TRBV30 and TRBJ1-2; 7 positions agree with TRBD1. Losses at the gene ends were 2 bases for V and 4 bases for J; bases not matched to a gene: 10. The CDR3 runs 15 residues. Germline assignment: CDR1 GTSNPN and CDR2 SVGIG (reference sequence). The CDR3 sequence is CAWSFSSGTAYGYTF. The CDR3 DNA, read in part, is TGTGCCTGGAGTTTTTCCTCCGGGACAGCCTATGGC.

On this clone itself: The CDR3 end lies 3 residues beyond the end of the read and is filled in from the germline J gene. This rearrangement joins TRBV18 to TRBJ1-2, with D perhaps matching TRBD1 (6 bases). CDR1 is KGHSH and CDR2 is LQKENI in the germline V gene. The CDR3 loop spans 13 amino acids. The CDR3 spells CASSLGHTYDYTF. CDR3 DNA (partial): TGTGCCAGCTCCCTGGGACATACCTACGAC.

A word on this clone: The read ends 3 residues shy of where the CDR3 ends; the end is completed using the germline J gene. The chain is built from TRBV5-1 and TRBJ2-7; 10 bases line up with TRBD2. The junction had 2 bases not matched to a gene; V was cut back by 0 bases and J by 2 bases. CDR3 size: 15 residues. Looked up from germline, CDR1 is SGHRS and CDR2 is YFSETQ. The CDR3 loop reads CASSLDTSGAYEQYF. The sequenced part of the CDR3 DNA is TGCGCCAGCAGCTTGGATACTAGCGGGGCCTACGAG.

To note about this clone: The read ends 3 residues early relative to the CDR3; the germline J gene fills the gap. J is TRBJ2-1 and V is TRBV11-2; 8 bases match TRBD2. The CDR3 length is 15 residues. V lost 4 bases to trimming and J lost 7 bases; unmatched junction nucleotides: 9. Germline V lookup: CDR1 SGHAT, CDR2 FQNNGV. This CDR3 is CASSSSGTRRNEQFF. The covered CDR3 bases are TGTGCCAGCAGCTCGTCCGGGACTAGGCGGAATGAG.

Points on this clone: The read falls 3 residues short of the CDR3 end, and the missing part is taken from the germline J gene. J is TRBJ2-3 and V is TRBV5-8; 7 bases agree with TRBD1. The germline V gene has CDR1 SGHTS and CDR2 YDEGEE. The CDR3 is 14 residues long. V was pared by 4 bases and J by 6 bases, with 8 bases of the junction left unmatched. CDR3 DNA, as far as it was read: TGTGCCAGCAGCGGTAACAGGGGAAGGGATACG. Translated: CASSGNRGRDT. In full, the CDR3 is CASSGNRGRDTQYF.

Comments on this clone: Read sequence stops 3 residues before the CDR3 end, and the germline J gene provides the missing end. V usage is TRBV5-1 and J usage is TRBJ2-7; no definite D call. V shed 7 bases and J shed 2 bases, with 13 bases lying between them. This CDR3 has 13 residues. Germline V CDR1 and CDR2: SGHRS, YFSETQ. The sequenced CDR3 bases are TGCGCCAGCCAGATGGCTCCTGCCTACGAG. Encoded protein: CASQMAPAYE. The whole CDR3 sequence is CASQMAPAYEQYF.

Note on this clone: Coverage ceases 3 residues before the CDR3 finishes, and the germline J gene fills in the end. This chain links TRBV19 with TRBJ1-4; TRBD1 matches 7 bases. Losses at the gene ends were 2 bases for V and 5 bases for J; bases not matched to a gene: 5. Germline lookup yields CDR1 LNHDA and CDR2 SQIVND (reference sequence). This CDR3 is built from 15 residues. The covered CDR3 bases are TGTGCCAGTAGTATAATGGGACAGTTGAATGAAAAA. Translated: CASSIMGQLNEK. The full CDR3 sequence reads CASSIMGQLNEKLFF.

In the case of this clone: The read ends 3 residues early relative to the CDR3; the germline J gene fills the gap. The chain is built from TRBV7-2 and TRBJ1-2, with 9 bases matching TRBD1. Germline V gives CDR1 SGHTA, CDR2 FQGNSA. There are 15 residues in the CDR3. The CDR3 spells CASRQGGQGPANYTF. CDR3 DNA (partial): TGTGCCAGCAGGCAAGGGGGACAGGGTCCCGCTAAC.

A note on this clone: The read falls 3 residues short of the CDR3 end, and the missing part is taken from the germline J gene. The chain joins TRBV5-1 to TRBJ2-3; TRBD1 matches 7 bases. The germline CDR1 and CDR2 sequences are SGHRS and YFSETQ. This CDR3 region has 14 residues. The CDR3 reads CASSPGQENQPQYF. CDR3 DNA, as far as it was read: TGCGCCAGCAGCCCCGGACAGGAGAATCAGCCG. Drawing the rest from reference TRBV5-1 and TRBJ2-3, the complete variable domain is KAGVTQTPRYLIKTRGQQVTLSCSPISGHRSVSWYQQTPGQGLQFLFEYFSETQRNKGNFPGRFSGRQFSNSRSEMNVSTLELGDSALYLCASSPGQENQPQYFGPGTRLTVL.

By frequency, this clone registers medium-sized (0.01 to 0.1%). The sequence runs out 3 residues before the end of the CDR3; the remainder is reconstructed from the germline J gene. The rearrangement uses TRBV2 and TRBJ2-5, with D possibly matching TRBD2 (6 bases). V shed 5 bases and J shed 5 bases, with 18 bases lying between them. The CDR3 has 15 amino acids. Germline CDR1 and CDR2: SNHLY and FYNNEI. The chain's CDR3 is CASSSGTSRLETQYF. The CDR3 DNA, read in part, is TGTGCCAGCAGTAGCGGAACTAGCCGGCTGGAGACC.

This chain's CDR3 is CASTPRAGGNSPLHF. The sequenced CDR3 bases are TGTGCCAGCACCCCCCGGGCAGGGGGCAATTCACCC. This chain links TRBV11-2 with TRBJ1-6; 8 bases fit TRBD1. The read is 3 residues too short to cover the CDR3 end, so that end is filled in from the germline J gene. J was trimmed by 7 bases and V by 7 bases; bases with no gene match: 9. In germline, CDR1 is SGHAT, CDR2 FQNNGV. The CDR3 covers 15 residues.

On this clone itself: The read ends 3 residues before the CDR3 terminus; that terminus is restored from the germline J gene. This chain links TRBV12-3 or TRBV12-4 with TRBJ2-5; 9 bases line up with TRBD1. The junction had 17 bases not matched to a gene; V was cut back by 10 bases and J by 2 bases. The CDR3 has 17 residues. The part of the CDR3 DNA that was read is TGTGCCACCTCTCCGGGACAGGGCGCGATGATACAAGAGACC. Encoded protein: CATSPGQGAMIQET. The whole CDR3 is CATSPGQGAMIQETQYF.

The CDR3 region is CASSSQGKETQYF. The DNA read from the CDR3 is TGTGCCAGTAGTTCACAGGGGAAAGAGACG. V is TRBV19 and J is TRBJ2-3, with TRBD1 matching 7 bases. The read halts 3 residues ahead of the CDR3 end, with the missing end drawn from the germline J gene. Per the germline V gene, CDR1 is LNHDA and CDR2 is SQIVND (reference sequence). This CDR3 comprises 13 residues.

A remark on this clone: The CDR3 end lies 3 residues beyond the end of the read and is filled in from the germline J gene. The V and J genes are TRBV14 and TRBJ1-2; D is perhaps TRBD1 (6 bases). CDR1 and CDR2 (germline): SGHDN, FVKESK. Between the trimmed V and J ends, which lost 0 bases and 7 bases, there was a span of 12 bases. This CDR3 has 14 amino acids. Partial CDR3 DNA: TGTGCCAGCAGCCAAGATCCCCCCAGGGGTGGC. This encodes CASSQDPPRGG. The complete CDR3 sequence is CASSQDPPRGGYTF.

A remark on this clone: The read halts 3 residues ahead of the CDR3 end, with the missing end drawn from the germline J gene. V is TRBV19 and J is TRBJ1-4, with 8 bases that match TRBD1. CDR1 and CDR2 (germline): LNHDA, SQIVND (reference sequence). The CDR3 covers 16 residues. The V and J ends lost 5 bases and 0 bases, in that order; junction bases with no gene match: 5. The CDR3 loop is CASSDDRGPTNEKLFF. Incomplete CDR3 DNA: TGTGCCAGTAGTGACGACAGGGGACCAACTAATGAAAAA.

Regarding this clone: The read comes to an end 3 residues before the CDR3 does, leaving the germline J gene to fill in the end. This chain connects TRBV4-1 to TRBJ2-3, with 12 nucleotides matching TRBD2. CDR3 length: 17 amino acids. V lost 0 bases, J lost 1 base, and 2 bases stayed unmatched. CDR1 is MGHRA and CDR2 is YSYEKL in the germline V gene. The CDR3 spells CASSQETSGRGTDTQYF. CDR3 DNA (partial): TGCGCCAGCAGCCAAGAGACTAGCGGGAGAGGCACAGATACG.

Points on this clone: Sequencing ends 3 residues short of the CDR3 end; the germline J gene provides the rest. This chain connects TRBV19 to TRBJ2-3, with TRBD1 matching over 11 bases. From germline, CDR1 is LNHDA and CDR2 SQIVND (reference sequence). The CDR3 is 16 residues long. The CDR3 region is CASSHGQGAGQETQYF. Partial CDR3 DNA: TGTGCCAGTAGCCATGGACAGGGGGCGGGCCAAGAGACG.

For this clone: The read terminates 3 residues ahead of where the CDR3 ends, so the germline J gene completes it. The chain links TRBV20-1 to TRBJ1-4, with D tentatively TRBD1 (5 bases). Germline V gene data show CDR1 as DFQATT and CDR2 as SNEGSKA (reference sequence). The length of the CDR3 is 13 residues. The CDR3 bases that were read are TGCAGTGCTAGGACTGAAGGGGCCAACGTA. It codes for CSARTEGANV. The entire CDR3 is CSARTEGANVLFF.

Comments on this clone: The sequenced fragment ends 3 residues before the CDR3 boundary, so the rest is inferred from the germline J gene. This chain joins TRBV2 and TRBJ1-5, with D perhaps matching TRBD1 (5 bases). Trimming removed 7 bases at V and 3 bases at J, with 19 bases between. CDR1 SNHLY and CDR2 FYNNEI come from the germline V gene. There are 16 residues in the CDR3. The sequenced part of the CDR3 DNA is TGTGCCAGCAAGGTGAGCAGGGCTTCCCTCAATCAGCCC. Amino acid sequence: CASKVSRASLNQP. The complete CDR3 reads CASKVSRASLNQPQHF.

Regarding this clone: The read terminates 3 residues ahead of where the CDR3 ends, so the germline J gene completes it. The rearrangement uses TRBV29-1 and TRBJ1-2; D is possibly TRBD1 (5 bases). V was pared by 6 bases and J by 6 bases, with 11 bases between. Per germline, CDR1 SQVTM and CDR2 ANQGSEA. The CDR3 runs to 11 residues. The CDR3 spells CSVQGADGYTF. CDR3 DNA (partial): TGCAGCGTGCAGGGTGCCGATGGC.

Concerning this clone: The CDR3 extends 3 residues past the end of the read, so its final part is completed from the germline J gene. The chain joins TRBV20-1 to TRBJ1-1; tentative D call: TRBD1 (5 bases). This CDR3 region has 14 residues. Trimming removed 3 bases from V and 4 bases from J, with 15 bases in between. Germline CDR1 reads DFQATT; CDR2 reads SNEGSKA (reference sequence). The sequenced part of the CDR3 DNA is TGCAGTGCTAGGGGAAGGGGTTGGGTCACTGAA. Its protein product is CSARGRGWVTE. The complete CDR3 reads CSARGRGWVTEAFF.

Remarks on this clone: The read terminates 3 residues before the CDR3 end, so the remaining end is supplied by the germline J gene. The rearrangement joins TRBV11-3 to TRBJ1-3, with 8 bases matching TRBD1. Per the germline V gene, CDR1 is SGHNT and CDR2 is YENEEA. The CDR3 extends over 15 amino acids. The CDR3 DNA, read in part, is TGTGCCAGCAGCTTAGCTCGGACAGGGTATACCCCC. Protein product: CASSLARTGYTP. The CDR3 reads in full as CASSLARTGYTPIYF.

In the case of this clone: The observed sequence ends 3 residues before the CDR3 terminus, with the missing tail filled in from the germline J gene. The chain carries TRBV28 and TRBJ1-2; weak D call: TRBD1 (5 bases). The CDR3 is made up of 12 amino acids. Germline-derived CDR1 and CDR2 are MDHEN and SYDVKM. CDR3 protein: CASSQGVRGYTF. CDR3 DNA (partial): TGTGCCAGCAGCCAAGGGGTCAGGGGC.